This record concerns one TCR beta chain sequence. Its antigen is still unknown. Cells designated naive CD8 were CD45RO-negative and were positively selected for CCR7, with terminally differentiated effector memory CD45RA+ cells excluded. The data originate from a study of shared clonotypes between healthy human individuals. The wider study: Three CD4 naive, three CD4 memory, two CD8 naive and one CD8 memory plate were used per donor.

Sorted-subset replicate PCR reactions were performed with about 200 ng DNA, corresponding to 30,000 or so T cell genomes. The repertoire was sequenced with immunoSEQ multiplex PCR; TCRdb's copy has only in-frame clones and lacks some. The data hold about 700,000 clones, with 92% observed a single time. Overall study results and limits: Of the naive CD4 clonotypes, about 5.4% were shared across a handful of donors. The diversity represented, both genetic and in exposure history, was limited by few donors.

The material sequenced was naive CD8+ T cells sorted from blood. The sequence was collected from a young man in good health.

This CDR3 is CAISKVGEETQYF. The CDR3 coding sequence is TGTGCCATCAGTAAGGTGGGAGAAGAGACCCAGTACTTC. This rearrangement joins TRBV10-3 to TRBJ2-5; TRBD2 is a possible D gene (5 bases). This CDR3 has 13 amino acids. V was trimmed by 5 bases and J by 3 bases, leaving 10 bases between them. Per the germline V gene, CDR1 is ENHRY and CDR2 is SYGVKD.